Each of the 19 T cell receptor beta chains below was sequenced from the same sample in a study of early T cells in non-severe SARS-CoV-2 infection. TCRdb redid the calling of the 5' RACE reads with MiXCR, one entry per CDR3 protein. The sample yields approximately 37,000 distinct CDR3 sequences, 4.5% to 5% seen once. The material sequenced was whole blood. These receptors all stem from an adult who was a healthcare worker with PCR-confirmed SARS-CoV-2 infection or an uninfected control (not recorded which).

This clonotype was recorded at least ten times. CDR3 in amino acids: CASSLGGAGSYGYTF. The CDR3 DNA is TGTGCCAGCAGTCTGGGCGGGGCCGGGAGCTATGGCTACACCTTC. The chain has TRBV28 and TRBJ1-2; tentative D call: TRBD1 (5 bases). The CDR3 extends over 15 amino acids. Germline values: CDR1 MDHEN, CDR2 SYDVKM. The V end lost 5 bases, the J end lost 4 bases, and 17 bases lay between the germline ends.

The V gene is TRBV5-1, the J gene TRBJ2-7; 8 nucleotides align to TRBD1. V gave up 2 bases and J gave up 5 bases; unmatched junction bases: 9. Germline V gene lookup returns CDR1 SGHRS and CDR2 YFSETQ. The CDR3 extends over 15 amino acids. The CDR3 loop reads CASSFAGGRFNEQYF. For the CDR3, the DNA is TGCGCCAGCAGCTTCGCAGGGGGCCGATTTAACGAGCAGTACTTC.

The chain is built from TRBV11-2 and TRBJ1-1; D gene ambiguous. V lost 4 bases, J lost 1 base, and 13 bases lay in between. CDR3 length equals 15 residues. Germline V gene sequence: CDR1 SGHAT, CDR2 FQNNGV. CDR3 sequence: CASSSGRSANTEAFF. The CDR3 DNA reads TGTGCCAGCAGCTCGGGGAGGTCGGCGAACACTGAAGCTTTCTTT.

This clonotype appeared a few times. The genes are TRBV9 and TRBJ1-3; D gene unclear. Trimming stripped 0 bases from V and 0 bases from J, with 10 bases between. The CDR3 has 16 residues. Germline V lookup: CDR1 SGDLS, CDR2 YYNGEE. DNA of the CDR3: TGTGCCAGCAGCGTAGGAGGAGGATTCTCTGGAAACACCATATATTTT. The encoded protein is CASSVGGGFSGNTIYF.

This clonotype showed up just a few times. V gene TRBV5-6 combines with J gene TRBJ1-5; 8 bases line up with TRBD1. The CDR3 contains 16 residues. Germline V gene sequence: CDR1 SGHDT, CDR2 YYEEEE. After removal of 1 base from V and 2 bases from J, the junction contained 5 bases not matched to a gene. CDR3 loop: CASSLWPGQGNQPQHF. CDR3 DNA: TGTGCCAGCAGCTTGTGGCCGGGACAGGGCAATCAGCCCCAGCATTTT.

V usage is TRBV20-1 and J usage is TRBJ1-5; 7 bases fit TRBD1. V trimming: 5 bases; J trimming: 3 bases; junction bases outside the gene matches: 4. Germline V CDR1 and CDR2: DFQATT, SNEGSKA (reference sequence). This CDR3 has 13 residues. CDR3 sequence reads: CSAPDRLNQPQHF. CDR3 bases: TGCAGTGCTCCGGACAGGCTCAATCAGCCCCAGCATTTT.

This clonotype was found a few times. This chain uses TRBV6-2 or TRBV6-3 with TRBJ2-7; D gene uncertain. V lost 0 bases and J lost 1, with 4 bases in between. This CDR3 has 13 residues. Germline CDR1 reads MNHEY; CDR2 reads SVGEGT. For the CDR3, the DNA is TGTGCCAGCAGTTACTCAATATCCTACGAGCAGTACTTC. It is translated as CASSYSISYEQYF.

As for this clonotype: A read error may explain this, as a much larger clone is one base away. The missing conserved phenylalanine or tryptophan at the end of this CDR3 makes a read error likely. The chain has TRBV6-6 and TRBJ1-1; D gene ambiguous. Trimming cost V 6 bases and J 4 bases, with 12 bases left between them. Germline lookup yields CDR1 MNHNY and CDR2 SVGAGI (reference sequence). The CDR3 covers 13 residues. CDR3 residues: CASSLPGSTEAFL. The CDR3 DNA reads TGTGCCAGCAGCCTCCCGGGGAGCACTGAAGCTTTCCTT.

The chain carries TRBV2 and TRBJ1-1; D possibly corresponds to TRBD1 (5 bases). The V and J ends lost 2 bases and 2 bases respectively, with 12 bases between them. CDR1 and CDR2 from the germline V gene are SNHLY and FYNNEI. The CDR3 is 15 residues long. CDR3 bases: TGTGCCAGCAGTGAACAGGGCCTTACCAACACTGAAGCTTTCTTT. Its protein is CASSEQGLTNTEAFF. The full variable domain, its missing parts supplied by reference TRBV2 and TRBJ1-1, is EPEVTQTPSHQVTQMGQEVILRCVPISNHLYFYWYRQILGQKVEFLVSFYNNEISEKSEIFDDQFSVERPDGSNFTLKIRSTKLEDSAMYFCASSEQGLTNTEAFFGQGTRLTVV.

This clonotype was detected a few times. This sequence joins TRBV6-5 and TRBJ2-1, with TRBD2 matching 10 bases. Trimming cost V 5 bases and J 9 bases; bases outside gene matches: 7. Germline V gene data show CDR1 as MNHEY and CDR2 as SVGAGI. This CDR3 is 14 amino acids long. The CDR3 is CASSGTSAGGEQFF. CDR3 DNA sequence: TGTGCCAGCAGTGGGACTAGCGCGGGTGGTGAGCAGTTCTTC.

This clonotype was seen at least ten times. The DNA for the CDR3 is TGTGCCAGCAGCTTCAGGACCGGGGAGCTGTTTTTT. Translation: CASSFRTGELFF. This chain links TRBV3-1 with TRBJ2-2; D not certain. The CDR3 is made up of 12 amino acids. Trimming removed 5 bases from V and 5 bases from J, with 6 bases in between. CDR1 and CDR2 from the germline V gene are LGHDT and YNNKEL (reference sequence).

A word on this clonotype: Lacking the conserved final phenylalanine or tryptophan, this CDR3 likely reflects a read error. The DNA is left out, because the CDR3 cannot be placed on it with certainty; the CDR3 is given as TCRdb lists it. This chain joins TRBV5-6 and TRBJ2-1; the table's D call, TRBD2, was not checked against the DNA. The CDR3 contains 12 residues when both ends are counted. Germline lookup yields CDR1 SGHDT and CDR2 YYEEEE. CDR3 region: CASSSHSGSPEV.

This clonotype was recorded many times. This chain uses TRBV7-9 with TRBJ1-2; the match to TRBD1 covers 10 bases. The CDR3 covers 15 residues. Germline-derived CDR1 and CDR2 are SEHNR and FQNEAQ (reference sequence). V trimming: 5 bases; J trimming: 7 bases; junction bases outside the gene matches: 10. CDR3 nucleotide sequence: TGTGCCAGCAGCGGACGGGACAGGGGCACGGCTGGCTACACCTTC. This translates into CASSGRDRGTAGYTF. Supplemented by reference TRBV7-9 and TRBJ1-2, the full variable domain reads DTGVSQNPRHKITKRGQNVTFRCDPISEHNRLYWYRQTLGQGPEFLTYFQNEAQLEKSRLLSDRFSAERPKGSFSTLEIQRTEQGDSAMYLCASSGRDRGTAGYTFGSGTRLTVV.

This clonotype was counted a few times. This chain joins TRBV7-9 and TRBJ1-4; 7 bases map to TRBD1. V lost 5 bases, J lost 0 bases, and 6 bases stayed unmatched. Per germline, CDR1 SEHNR and CDR2 FQNEAQ (reference sequence). CDR3 size: 16 residues. CDR3 sequence (DNA): TGTGCCAGCAGCGTACACAGGGGTGCAACTAATGAAAAACTGTTTTTT. Its translation is CASSVHRGATNEKLFF.

At least ten counts were recorded for this clonotype. This chain connects TRBV7-9 to TRBJ1-4; the D is unclear. The CDR3 has 14 amino acids. V lost 4 bases and J 5 bases, leaving 11 bases between the germline ends. CDR1 and CDR2 (germline): SEHNR, FQNEAQ (reference sequence). CDR3 sequence (DNA): TGTGCCAGCAGCTCAGACTTAGAAAATGAAAAACTGTTTTTT. Protein product: CASSSDLENEKLFF.

Ten or more counts support this clonotype. V is TRBV7-4 and J is TRBJ2-1, with D tentatively TRBD1 or TRBD2 (5 bases each). CDR1 and CDR2 from the germline V gene are SGHVT and SQSDAQ. V was trimmed by 6 bases and J by 0 bases, leaving 21 bases between them. The CDR3 runs to 18 residues. The CDR3 loop is CASRPRGALPSSYNEQFF. The CDR3 DNA sequence: TGTGCCAGCAGGCCGAGGGGAGCCTTACCCAGCTCCTACAATGAGCAGTTCTTC.

Many counts were recorded for this clonotype. The chain has TRBV5-1 and TRBJ2-2; D might be TRBD2 (5 bases). The ends were cut back, 2 bases at V and 0 bases at J, with 8 bases in the middle. The CDR3 covers 15 residues. Looked up from germline, CDR1 is SGHRS and CDR2 is YFSETQ. CDR3 nucleotides: TGCGCCAGCAGCTTAGCGGAAGCGAACACCGGGGAGCTGTTTTTT. As protein: CASSLAEANTGELFF. The variable domain in full, with the rest retrieved from reference TRBV5-1 and TRBJ2-2, is KAGVTQTPRYLIKTRGQQVTLSCSPISGHRSVSWYQQTPGQGLQFLFEYFSETQRNKGNFPGRFSGRQFSNSRSEMNVSTLELGDSALYLCASSLAEANTGELFFGEGSRLTVL.

This clonotype was detected many times. The V and J genes are TRBV18 and TRBJ2-7; tentative D call: TRBD1 (6 bases). Trimming stripped 5 bases from V and 3 bases from J, with 11 bases between. There are 13 residues in the CDR3. From germline, CDR1 is KGHSH and CDR2 LQKENI. CDR3 amino acids: CASSSGQYYEQYF. The CDR3 DNA reads as TGTGCCAGCTCATCCGGACAGTACTACGAGCAGTACTTC.

This clonotype occurred a few times. The chain is built from TRBV25-1 and TRBJ1-6; 9 bases agree with TRBD1. The V and J ends lost 11 bases and 7 bases, in that order; junction bases with no gene match: 6. The length of the CDR3 is 13 residues. CDR1 is MGHDK, CDR2 SYGVNS, per germline. CDR3 DNA: TGTGCCTCACAGGGGGCGGACAATTCACCCCTCCACTTT. Residues: CASQGADNSPLHF.